Below, 21 T cell receptor beta chains from the same sample are listed, as sequenced in a study of blood T cell repertoires in COVID-19. Using immunoSEQ multiplex PCR, the repertoire was profiled, and TCRdb retains in-frame clones only, with some absent. The sample shows about 220,000 clones, roughly 81% of them seen only once. Sample: peripheral blood. The receptors come from a man in his forties or fifties who had recovered from COVID-19.

The chain has TRBV28 and TRBJ1-2; D ambiguous. Germline values: CDR1 MDHEN, CDR2 SYDVKM. Deletions cut 2 bases from V and 5 bases from J, with 15 bases between. The CDR3 runs to 15 residues. The CDR3 DNA sequence: TGTGCCAGCAGTTTAGACTACGGAAAACAATATGGCTACACCTTC. It translates to CASSLDYGKQYGYTF.

A note on this clone: In the same sample, other DNA sequences code for this CDR3. V usage is TRBV5-4 and J usage is TRBJ2-5; D unclear. The CDR3 has 14 amino acids. The germline V gene has CDR1 SGHNT and CDR2 YYREEE (reference sequence). V was pared by 2 bases and J by 2 bases, with 10 bases between. The chain's CDR3 is CASSFGQEQETQYF. DNA of the CDR3: TGTGCCAGCAGCTTTGGGCAGGAACAAGAGACCCAGTACTTC.

There are a few counts of this clone. This chain links TRBV20-1 with TRBJ1-2; D not certain. The CDR3 has 11 amino acids. CDR1 is DFQATT and CDR2 is SNEGSKA in the germline V gene (reference sequence). V was pared by 2 bases and J by 8 bases, with 9 bases between. CDR3 coding DNA: TGCAGTGCTAGACCCCTCGCGGGCTACACCTTC. This sequence encodes CSARPLAGYTF.

The chain uses TRBV7-8 and TRBJ2-1; D gene unclear. This CDR3 has 14 residues. The germline V gene has CDR1 SGHVS and CDR2 FQNEAQ. V was cut by 3 bases and J by 0 bases, with 6 bases left in between. Written as DNA, the CDR3 is TGTGCCAGCAGCTTGACTTTCTCCTACAATGAGCAGTTCTTC. Protein product: CASSLTFSYNEQFF. The variable domain in full, completed from reference TRBV7-8 and TRBJ2-1, reads GAGVSQSPRYKVAKRGQDVALRCDPISGHVSLFWYQQALGQGPEFLTYFQNEAQLDKSGLPSDRFFAERPEGSVSTLKIQRTQQEDSAVYLCASSLTFSYNEQFFGPGTRLTVL.

For this clone: Other nucleotide sequences from this sample produce the same CDR3. The chain recombines TRBV28 with TRBJ1-3; D unresolved. The CDR3 length is 15 residues. Germline lookup yields CDR1 MDHEN and CDR2 SYDVKM. V was pared by 5 bases and J by 0 bases, with 11 bases between. The CDR3 reads CASSTPTGSGNTIYF. The CDR3 DNA is TGTGCCAGCAGTACCCCCACGGGCTCTGGAAACACCATATATTTT.

This clone was seen a single time. The chain is built from TRBV29-1 and TRBJ1-6; D is perhaps TRBD1 (5 bases). Per germline, CDR1 SQVTM and CDR2 ANQGSEA. Between the trimmed V and J ends, which lost 6 bases and 7 bases, there was a span of 16 bases. The CDR3 is 14 amino acids. This CDR3 reads CSVSQGAPNSPLHF. The CDR3, as DNA: TGCAGCGTCTCTCAGGGCGCTCCCAATTCACCCCTCCACTTT.

This sequence joins TRBV5-6 and TRBJ2-3, with 13 bases identical to TRBD2. V shed 4 bases, J shed 4 bases, and the junction held 12 bases outside the gene matches. The germline CDR1 and CDR2 sequences are SGHDT and YYEEEE. The CDR3 length is 18 residues. The CDR3 protein is CASSGTQLAGGAPDTQYF. CDR3 nucleotide sequence: TGTGCCAGCAGCGGGACACAACTAGCGGGGGGGGCCCCAGATACGCAGTATTTT.

The V gene is TRBV18, the J gene TRBJ2-6; D gene ambiguous. Trimming cost V 4 bases and J 4 bases, with 14 bases left between them. Looked up from germline, CDR1 is KGHSH and CDR2 is LQKENI. The CDR3 is 16 amino acids. The CDR3 bases are TGTGCCAGCTCACTACGACGCAGCGCCGGGGCCAACGTCCTGACTTTC. The encoded protein is CASSLRRSAGANVLTF.

Here the CDR3 reads CASSIVGQGSYEQYF. Here the CDR3 DNA reads TGTGCCAGTAGTATCGTGGGACAGGGAAGCTACGAGCAGTACTTC. The chain employs TRBV19 and TRBJ2-7, with 9 bases that match TRBD1. CDR1 is LNHDA, CDR2 SQIVND, per germline (reference sequence). With 3 bases clipped from V and 3 bases from J, the junction kept 6 bases outside the gene matches. The length of the CDR3 is 15 residues.

The chain carries TRBV20-1 and TRBJ1-2; no clear D gene. Germline lookup yields CDR1 DFQATT and CDR2 SNEGSKA (reference sequence). CDR3 length: 11 residues. V was cut by 8 bases and J by 4 bases, with 11 bases left in between. The CDR3 region is CSSRQSYGYTF. CDR3 in DNA: TGCAGTTCCAGACAATCCTATGGCTACACCTTC.

The chain joins TRBV25-1 to TRBJ1-4; weak D call: TRBD1 (5 bases). The CDR3 is 13 amino acids. Trimming left V 8 bases short and J 8 bases short, with 15 bases between. From germline, CDR1 is MGHDK and CDR2 SYGVNS. CDR3 sequence: CASASRVREKLFF. DNA for the CDR3: TGTGCCAGCGCCAGCAGGGTGAGAGAAAAACTGTTTTTT.

This chain uses TRBV5-5 with TRBJ2-1; 14 bases match TRBD2. Germline V gives CDR1 SGHKS, CDR2 YYEKEE (reference sequence). The CDR3 is made up of 16 amino acids. After removal of 4 bases from V and 9 bases from J, the junction contained 9 bases not matched to a gene. The CDR3 spells CASSDQGLAGDAEQFF. The CDR3 bases are TGTGCCAGCAGCGACCAGGGACTAGCGGGAGACGCTGAGCAGTTCTTC.

The chain is built from TRBV10-2 and TRBJ2-5, with 9 bases lining up with TRBD2. The CDR3 is 15 residues long. V was clipped by 2 bases and J by 2 bases; unmatched bases: 3. The V gene's germline CDR1 is WSHSY and CDR2 SAAADI. CDR3 protein: CASSEAAGGQETQYF. The DNA of the CDR3 is TGCGCCAGCAGTGAGGCCGCGGGAGGGCAAGAGACCCAGTACTTC.

The chain is built from TRBV27 and TRBJ2-2, with TRBD1 matching 8 bases. Germline lookup yields CDR1 MNHEY and CDR2 SMNVEV (reference sequence). This CDR3 is 18 amino acids long. After removal of 10 bases from V and 1 base from J, the junction contained 17 bases not matched to a gene. CDR3 nucleotides: TGTGCCACGTCTCCTGGTGGTTGGACAGGGATGAACACCGGGGAGCTGTTTTTT. As protein: CATSPGGWTGMNTGELFF.

The chain uses TRBV27 and TRBJ2-3; possible D gene TRBD2, 5 bases. There are 11 residues in the CDR3. The germline gives CDR1 MNHEY, CDR2 SMNVEV (reference sequence). Trimming removed 10 bases from V and 4 bases from J, with 9 bases in between. As DNA, the CDR3 is TGTGCCATAGGACTTGCAGATACGCAGTATTTT. Amino acid sequence: CAIGLADTQYF.

The V gene is TRBV21-1, the J gene TRBJ2-1; the tabulated D call, TRBD1, remains unverified against the DNA. TRBV21-1 is reported as a pseudogene. CDR3 size: 12 residues. CDR3 sequence: CAPEYPRGEQFF. The CDR3 DNA follows: TGTGCCCCCGAGTACCCCAGGGGTGAGCAGTTCTTC.

The chain employs TRBV19 and TRBJ2-5; TRBD2 agrees at 12 bases. CDR3 length equals 15 residues. V shed 4 bases, J shed 4 bases, and the junction held 4 bases outside the gene matches. Germline V CDR1 and CDR2: LNHDA, SQIVND (reference sequence). The CDR3 protein is CASSTGLAGIETQYF. The CDR3 DNA reads TGTGCCAGTAGTACCGGACTAGCGGGGATAGAGACCCAGTACTTC.

The chain carries TRBV27 and TRBJ2-2; TRBD1 agrees at 8 bases. In germline, CDR1 is MNHEY, CDR2 SMNVEV (reference sequence). The CDR3 contains 15 residues. V lost 6 bases and J lost 3; bases outside the gene matches: 6. CDR3 loop: CASRKGQVYTGELFF. CDR3 nucleotide sequence: TGTGCCAGCAGGAAGGGACAGGTCTACACCGGGGAGCTGTTTTTT.

The chain recombines TRBV7-9 with TRBJ2-3; 7 bases agree with TRBD1. V was clipped by 6 bases and J by 1 base; unmatched bases: 16. The germline gives CDR1 SEHNR, CDR2 FQNEAQ (reference sequence). This CDR3 comprises 18 residues. The CDR3 nucleotides read TGTGCCAGCAGGGCCCGACAGGGAGCGTATTTTGGCACAGATACGCAGTATTTT. This gives the protein CASRARQGAYFGTDTQYF.

The rearrangement links TRBV7-9 to TRBJ1-5; D may be TRBD1 (6 bases). The CDR3 is 14 amino acids. The V end lost 5 bases, the J end lost 4 bases, and 12 bases lay between the germline ends. CDR1 is SEHNR and CDR2 is FQNEAQ in the germline V gene (reference sequence). CDR3 sequence: CASSRDNGNQPQHF. The CDR3 DNA sequence: TGTGCCAGCAGCCGGGACAACGGAAATCAGCCCCAGCATTTT.

The rearrangement links TRBV27 to TRBJ1-3; D is ambiguous. Trimming removed 5 bases at V and 0 bases at J, with 11 bases between. The CDR3 has 15 amino acids. Per germline, CDR1 MNHEY and CDR2 SMNVEV (reference sequence). CDR3 DNA sequence: TGTGCCAGCAGTCCACGGTCTTACTCTGGAAACACCATATATTTT. Amino acid sequence: CASSPRSYSGNTIYF.